The 9 T cell receptor beta chains presented below share a single source sample, sequenced in a study of cytomegalovirus exposure and HLA in healthy donors. A multiplex PCR was run with 60 Vbeta primers and 13 Jbeta primers. Sequencing was performed with immunoSEQ multiplex PCR; in TCRdb, only in-frame clones are kept and a portion is missing. The data hold around 100,000 clones, with just under 70% observed a single time. Sequencing was carried out using PBMCs. The receptors here all came from a man aged 25-40 years in good health and CMV-seropositive.

The chain uses TRBV25-1 and TRBJ1-4; TRBD1 matches at 7 bases. CDR1 MGHDK and CDR2 SYGVNS come from the germline V gene. After removal of 4 bases from V and 4 bases from J, the junction contained 6 bases not matched to a gene. The CDR3 is 15 amino acids. CDR3 residues: CASSAPGQNNEKLFF. CDR3 DNA: TGTGCCAGCAGTGCTCCGGGACAGAATAATGAAAAACTGTTTTTT.

The J gene is TRBJ2-1, the V gene TRBV27; TRBD2 is a possible D gene (6 bases). V lost 0 bases to trimming and J lost 4 bases, with 22 bases between them. In germline, CDR1 is MNHEY, CDR2 SMNVEV (reference sequence). The CDR3 runs 19 residues. The CDR3 loop is CASSLSVRAAGSLYNEQFF. The CDR3 DNA reads as TGTGCCAGCAGTTTATCAGTGAGGGCGGCGGGATCTCTTTACAATGAGCAGTTCTTC.

V and J are TRBV19 and TRBJ2-3; TRBD2 agrees at 7 bases. Trimming cost V 5 bases and J 4 bases; bases outside gene matches: 6. CDR1 is LNHDA and CDR2 is SQIVND in the germline V gene (reference sequence). The CDR3 totals 14 residues. Here the CDR3 DNA reads TGTGCCAGTAGTCAAGCGGGAAATCCAGATACGCAGTATTTT. Translation: CASSQAGNPDTQYF.

This clone was observed a handful of times. The chain joins TRBV19 to TRBJ2-1; D perhaps matches TRBD2 (5 bases). Germline-derived CDR1 and CDR2 are LNHDA and SQIVND (reference sequence). Trimming took off 3 bases at V and 3 bases at J, with 12 bases between the two ends. The CDR3 is 15 amino acids. The CDR3, as DNA: TGTGCCAGTAGTATTAATAGCGCCAGCTACAATGAGCAGTTCTTC. This codes for CASSINSASYNEQFF. Using reference TRBV19 and TRBJ2-1 for the parts outside the CDR3, the full variable domain is DGGITQSPKYLFRKEGQNVTLSCEQNLNHDAMYWYRQDPGQGLRLIYYSQIVNDFQKGDIAEGYSVSREKKESFPLTVTSAQKNPTAFYLCASSINSASYNEQFFGPGTRLTVL.

The gene calls are TRBV11-3 and TRBJ2-1; 8 nucleotides match TRBD1. The CDR3 is 16 amino acids. The germline V gene has CDR1 SGHNT and CDR2 YENEEA. V lost 4 bases, J lost 8 bases, and 13 bases stayed unmatched. The CDR3 spells CASSSPLTGVADEQFF. CDR3 DNA sequence: TGTGCCAGCAGCTCCCCCCTGACAGGGGTTGCCGATGAGCAGTTCTTC.

The chain employs TRBV2 and TRBJ2-7; a possible D gene is TRBD2 (5 bases). CDR1 SNHLY and CDR2 FYNNEI come from the germline V gene. The CDR3 extends over 15 amino acids. V was trimmed by 4 bases and J by 0 bases, leaving 13 bases between them. The CDR3 reads CASSGPGLSSYEQYF. In DNA form, the CDR3 reads TGTGCCAGCAGTGGGCCCGGACTGAGCTCCTACGAGCAGTACTTC.

The gene calls are TRBV7-2 and TRBJ2-7; 8 positions agree with TRBD1. Germline loops: CDR1 SGHTA, CDR2 FQGNSA. Trimming at V came to 2 bases and at J to 2 bases, leaving 5 bases not matched to a gene. The CDR3 loop spans 15 amino acids. DNA for the CDR3: TGTGCCAGCAGCTTATCGGGACAGGCGACCTACGAGCAGTACTTC. It is translated as CASSLSGQATYEQYF.

The chain joins TRBV7-3 to TRBJ2-1; D gene ambiguous. Germline assignment: CDR1 SGHTA and CDR2 FQGTGA. Trimming shortened V by 8 bases and J by 9 bases, and 17 bases separated the two germline ends. The CDR3 contains 13 residues. CDR3 DNA sequence: TGTGCCAGCGAACACAAAGAAAGTGTTGAGCAGTTCTTC. Translation gives CASEHKESVEQFF.

The chain employs TRBV27 and TRBJ1-2; 7 nucleotides match TRBD1. Germline V gene data show CDR1 as MNHEY and CDR2 as SMNVEV (reference sequence). V was pared by 6 bases and J by 4 bases, with 8 bases of the junction left unmatched. The CDR3 is made up of 14 amino acids. Written as DNA, the CDR3 is TGTGCCAGCAGCCCCCGACAGGGCCCCTATGGCTACACCTTC. It yields the protein CASSPRQGPYGYTF.